The T cell receptor (beta chain) described here comes from a study of T cell responses to AZD1222 COVID-19 vaccine. Study results and caveats: Among those given AZD1222, only 5 to 7 were seropositive at baseline. Repertoires in all cases were sampled only once the peak T cell response had passed. There were mostly white British donors and more females than males, and clonal diversity was possibly underestimated.

Clones were read by immunoSEQ multiplex PCR, and TCRdb kept only the in-frame ones, dropping some. The table records 140,000 to 150,000 clones, under 95% of them present only once. In regard to this clone: The antigen is undetermined.

V lost 5 bases, J lost 0 bases, and 6 bases stayed unmatched. The CDR3 is made up of 15 amino acids. CDR1 is MNHEY, CDR2 SMNVEV, per germline (reference sequence). This clonotype was obtained from an adult in good health. This rearrangement joins TRBV27 to TRBJ2-7, with TRBD2 identical over 8 bases. This sample comprised peripheral blood, obtained on day 0 of MenACWY control vaccination. CDR3 nucleotides: TGTGCCAGCAGTCCGGCGACTAGCGTCTCCTACGAGCAGTACTTC. Translated: CASSPATSVSYEQYF.